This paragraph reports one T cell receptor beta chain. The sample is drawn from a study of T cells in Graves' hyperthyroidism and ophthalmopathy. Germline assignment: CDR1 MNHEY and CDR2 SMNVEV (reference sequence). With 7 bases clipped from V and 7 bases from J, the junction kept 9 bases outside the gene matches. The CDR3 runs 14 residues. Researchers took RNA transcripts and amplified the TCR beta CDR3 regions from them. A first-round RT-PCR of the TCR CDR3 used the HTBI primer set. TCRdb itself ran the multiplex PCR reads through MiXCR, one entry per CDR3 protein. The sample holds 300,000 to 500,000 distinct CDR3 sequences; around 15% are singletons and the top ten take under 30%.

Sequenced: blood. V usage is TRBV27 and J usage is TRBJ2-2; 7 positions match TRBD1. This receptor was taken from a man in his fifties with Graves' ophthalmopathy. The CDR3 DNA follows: TGTGCCAGCAAAAATCGAGGGGGCTTCGGGGAGCTGTTTTTT. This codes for CASKNRGGFGELFF.